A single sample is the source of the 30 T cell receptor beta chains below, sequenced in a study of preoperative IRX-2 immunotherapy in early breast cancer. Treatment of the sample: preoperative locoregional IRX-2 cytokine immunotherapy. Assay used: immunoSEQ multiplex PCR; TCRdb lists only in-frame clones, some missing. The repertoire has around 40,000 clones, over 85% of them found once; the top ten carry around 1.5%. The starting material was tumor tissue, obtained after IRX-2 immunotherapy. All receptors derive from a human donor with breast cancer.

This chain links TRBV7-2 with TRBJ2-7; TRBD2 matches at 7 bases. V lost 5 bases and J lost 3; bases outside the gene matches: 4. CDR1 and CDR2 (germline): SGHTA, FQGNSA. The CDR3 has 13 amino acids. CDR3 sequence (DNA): TGTGCCAGCAGCCTTCCTAGCGGCTACGAGCAGTACTTC. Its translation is CASSLPSGYEQYF.

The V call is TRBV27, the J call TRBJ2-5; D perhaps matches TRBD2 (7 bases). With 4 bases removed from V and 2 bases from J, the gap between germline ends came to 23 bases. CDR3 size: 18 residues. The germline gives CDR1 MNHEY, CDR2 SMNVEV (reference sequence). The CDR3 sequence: CASSSLRGFSGYQETQYF. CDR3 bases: TGTGCCAGCAGTTCCTTGAGGGGGTTTAGCGGGTATCAAGAGACCCAGTACTTC.

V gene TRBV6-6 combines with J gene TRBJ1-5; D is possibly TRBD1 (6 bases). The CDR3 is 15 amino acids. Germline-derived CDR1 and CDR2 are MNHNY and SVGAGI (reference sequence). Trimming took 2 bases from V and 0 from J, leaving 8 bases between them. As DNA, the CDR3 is TGTGCCAGCAGTTACGGGGACACTAGCAATCAGCCCCAGCATTTT. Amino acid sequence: CASSYGDTSNQPQHF.

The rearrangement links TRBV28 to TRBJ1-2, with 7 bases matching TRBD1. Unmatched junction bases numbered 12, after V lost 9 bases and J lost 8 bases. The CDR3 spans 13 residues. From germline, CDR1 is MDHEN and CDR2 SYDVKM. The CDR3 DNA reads TGTGCCAGTGCGGGACAGTATTACATCGGCTACACCTTC. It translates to CASAGQYYIGYTF.

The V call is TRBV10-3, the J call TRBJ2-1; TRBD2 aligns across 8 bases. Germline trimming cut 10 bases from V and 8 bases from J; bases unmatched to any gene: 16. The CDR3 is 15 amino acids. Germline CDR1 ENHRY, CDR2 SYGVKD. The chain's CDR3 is CATRGGAGGTDEQFF. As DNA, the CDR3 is TGTGCCACTCGGGGAGGCGCGGGGGGCACCGATGAGCAGTTCTTC.

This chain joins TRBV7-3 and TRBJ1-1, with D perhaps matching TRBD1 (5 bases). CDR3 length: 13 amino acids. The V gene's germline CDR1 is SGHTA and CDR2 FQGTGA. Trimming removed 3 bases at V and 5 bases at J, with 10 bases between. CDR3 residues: CASSFDRGTEAFF. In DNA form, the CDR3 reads TGTGCCAGCAGCTTTGACAGAGGGACTGAAGCTTTCTTT.

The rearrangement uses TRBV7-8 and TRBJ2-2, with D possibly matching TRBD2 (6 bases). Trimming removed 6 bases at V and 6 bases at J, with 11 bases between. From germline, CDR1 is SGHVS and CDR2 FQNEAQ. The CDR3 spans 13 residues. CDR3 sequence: CASRETSPGELFF. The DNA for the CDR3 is TGTGCCAGCAGAGAGACTAGTCCCGGGGAGCTGTTTTTT.

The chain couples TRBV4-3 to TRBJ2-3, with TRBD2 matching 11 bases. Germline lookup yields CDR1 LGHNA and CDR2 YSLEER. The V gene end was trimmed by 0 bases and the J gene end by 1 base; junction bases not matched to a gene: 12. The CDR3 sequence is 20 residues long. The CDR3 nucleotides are TGCGCCAGCAGCCAAGAGGTATGGCTAGCGGGAGGTGCCGGCACAGATACGCAGTATTTT. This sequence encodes CASSQEVWLAGGAGTDTQYF.

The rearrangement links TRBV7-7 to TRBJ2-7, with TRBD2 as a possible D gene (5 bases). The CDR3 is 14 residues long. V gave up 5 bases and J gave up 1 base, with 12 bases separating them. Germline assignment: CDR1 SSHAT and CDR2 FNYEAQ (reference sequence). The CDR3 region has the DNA TGTGCCAGCAGCCCCGCGGGCGGGTCCTACGAGCAGTACTTC. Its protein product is CASSPAGGSYEQYF.

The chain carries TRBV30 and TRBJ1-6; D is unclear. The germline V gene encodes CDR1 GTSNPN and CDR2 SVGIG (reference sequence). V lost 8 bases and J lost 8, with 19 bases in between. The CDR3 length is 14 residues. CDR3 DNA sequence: TGTGCCCTTAAAAGGAGGGAAATGTATTCACCCCTCCACTTT. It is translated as CALKRREMYSPLHF.

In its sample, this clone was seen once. CDR3 in DNA: TGTGCCAGCAGCGTTACTAGCGGTAGCACAGATACGCAGTATTTT. This encodes CASSVTSGSTDTQYF. V and J are TRBV9 and TRBJ2-3; TRBD2 matches at 8 bases. The V gene's germline CDR1 is SGDLS and CDR2 YYNGEE. V was pared by 2 bases and J by 0 bases, with 2 bases of the junction left unmatched. This CDR3 is 15 amino acids long. Together with reference TRBV9 and TRBJ2-3, the CDR3 gives the full variable domain: DSGVTQTPKHLITATGQRVTLRCSPRSGDLSVYWYQQSLDQGLQFLIQYYNGEERAKGNILERFSAQQFPDLHSELNLSSLELGDSALYFCASSVTSGSTDTQYFGPGTRLTVL.

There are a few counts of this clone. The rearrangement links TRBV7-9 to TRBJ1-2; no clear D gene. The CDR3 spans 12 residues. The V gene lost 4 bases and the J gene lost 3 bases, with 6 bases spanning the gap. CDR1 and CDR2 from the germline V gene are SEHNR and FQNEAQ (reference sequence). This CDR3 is CASSSTHYGYTF. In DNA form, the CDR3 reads TGTGCCAGCAGCTCCACCCACTATGGCTACACCTTC.

Here the CDR3 reads CASKQGLATDTQYF. The CDR3 coding sequence is TGCGCCAGTAAACAGGGCCTTGCTACAGATACGCAGTATTTT. V usage is TRBV5-1 and J usage is TRBJ2-3; TRBD1 might be the D (6 bases). V was cut by 8 bases and J by 3 bases, with 16 bases left in between. Germline V gene sequence: CDR1 SGHRS, CDR2 YFSETQ. This CDR3 has 14 amino acids.

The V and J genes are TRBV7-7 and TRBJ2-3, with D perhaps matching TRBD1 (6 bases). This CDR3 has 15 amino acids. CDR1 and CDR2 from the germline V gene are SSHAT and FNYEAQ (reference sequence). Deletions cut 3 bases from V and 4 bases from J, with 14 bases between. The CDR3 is CASSLGRGPPDTQYF. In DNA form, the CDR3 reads TGTGCCAGCAGCTTGGGCAGGGGACCCCCAGATACGCAGTATTTT.

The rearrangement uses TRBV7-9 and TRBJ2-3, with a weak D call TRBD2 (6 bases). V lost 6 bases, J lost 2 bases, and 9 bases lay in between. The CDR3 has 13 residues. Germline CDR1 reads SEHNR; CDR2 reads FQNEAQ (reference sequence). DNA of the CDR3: TGTGCCAGCAGGGGCGGGATCACAGATACGCAGTATTTT. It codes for CASRGGITDTQYF.

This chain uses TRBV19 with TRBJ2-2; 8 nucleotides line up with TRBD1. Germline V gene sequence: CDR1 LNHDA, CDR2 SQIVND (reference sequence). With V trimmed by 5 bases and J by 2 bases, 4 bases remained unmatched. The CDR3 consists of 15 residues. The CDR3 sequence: CASSARGLNTGELFF. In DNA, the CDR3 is TGTGCCAGTAGTGCCAGGGGGCTTAACACCGGGGAGCTGTTTTTT.

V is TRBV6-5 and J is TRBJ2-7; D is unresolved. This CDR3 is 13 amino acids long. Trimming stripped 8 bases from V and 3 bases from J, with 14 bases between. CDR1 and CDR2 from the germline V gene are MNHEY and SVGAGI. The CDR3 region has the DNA TGTGCCAGCTCCCTTGCTATCGACTACGAGCAGTACTTC. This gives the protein CASSLAIDYEQYF.

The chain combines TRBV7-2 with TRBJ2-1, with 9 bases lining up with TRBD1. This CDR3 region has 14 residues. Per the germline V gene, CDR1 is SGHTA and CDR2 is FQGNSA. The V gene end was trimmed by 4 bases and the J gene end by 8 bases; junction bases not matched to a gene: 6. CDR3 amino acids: CASSSITGGYEQFF. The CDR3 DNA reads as TGTGCCAGCAGCTCCATAACAGGGGGCTATGAGCAGTTCTTC.

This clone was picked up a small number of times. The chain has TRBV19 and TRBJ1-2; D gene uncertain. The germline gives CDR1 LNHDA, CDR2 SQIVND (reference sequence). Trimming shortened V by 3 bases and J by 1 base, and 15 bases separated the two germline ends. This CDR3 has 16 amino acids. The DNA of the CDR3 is TGTGCCAGTAGTATGACGACGTTTTCATTTAACTATGGCTACACCTTC. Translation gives CASSMTTFSFNYGYTF. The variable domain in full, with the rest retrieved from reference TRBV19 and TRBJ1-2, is DGGITQSPKYLFRKEGQNVTLSCEQNLNHDAMYWYRQDPGQGLRLIYYSQIVNDFQKGDIAEGYSVSREKKESFPLTVTSAQKNPTAFYLCASSMTTFSFNYGYTFGSGTRLTVV.

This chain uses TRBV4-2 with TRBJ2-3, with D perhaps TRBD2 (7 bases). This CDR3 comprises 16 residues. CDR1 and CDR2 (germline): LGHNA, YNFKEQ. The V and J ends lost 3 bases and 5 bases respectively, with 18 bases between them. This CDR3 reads CASSQGGAGEGDTQYF. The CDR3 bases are TGTGCCAGCAGCCAGGGGGGCGCGGGGGAAGGAGATACGCAGTATTTT.

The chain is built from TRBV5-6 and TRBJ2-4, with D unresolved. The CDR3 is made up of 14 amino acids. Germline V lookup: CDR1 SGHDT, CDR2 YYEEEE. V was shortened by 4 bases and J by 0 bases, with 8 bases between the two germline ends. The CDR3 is CASSPRQAKNIQYF. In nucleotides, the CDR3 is TGTGCCAGCAGCCCCAGACAAGCCAAAAACATTCAGTACTTC.

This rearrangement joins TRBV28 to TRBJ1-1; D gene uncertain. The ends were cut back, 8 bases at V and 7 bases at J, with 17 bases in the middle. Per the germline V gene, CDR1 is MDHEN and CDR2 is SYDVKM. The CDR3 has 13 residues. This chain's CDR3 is CASYRSPHSEAFF. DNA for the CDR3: TGTGCCAGCTATCGTTCGCCGCACAGTGAAGCTTTCTTT.

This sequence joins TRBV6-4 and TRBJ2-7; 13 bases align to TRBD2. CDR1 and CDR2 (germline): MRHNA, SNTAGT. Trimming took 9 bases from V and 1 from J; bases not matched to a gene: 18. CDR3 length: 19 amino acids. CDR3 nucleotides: TGTGCCAGTGGGGGGGTACGGACTAGCGGGAGAAGTGGGTCCTACGAGCAGTACTTC. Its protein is CASGGVRTSGRSGSYEQYF.

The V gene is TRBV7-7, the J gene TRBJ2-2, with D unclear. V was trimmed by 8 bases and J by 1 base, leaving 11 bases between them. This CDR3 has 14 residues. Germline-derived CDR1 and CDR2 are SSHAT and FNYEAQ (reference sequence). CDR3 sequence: CASRVTKNTGELFF. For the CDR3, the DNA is TGTGCCAGCCGTGTTACTAAGAACACCGGGGAGCTGTTTTTT.

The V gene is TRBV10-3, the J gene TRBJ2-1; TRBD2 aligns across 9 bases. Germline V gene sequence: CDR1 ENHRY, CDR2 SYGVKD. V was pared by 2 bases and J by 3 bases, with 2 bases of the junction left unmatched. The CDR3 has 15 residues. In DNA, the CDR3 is TGTGCCATCAGTGAGCCTAGCGGGATCTACAATGAGCAGTTCTTC. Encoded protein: CAISEPSGIYNEQFF.

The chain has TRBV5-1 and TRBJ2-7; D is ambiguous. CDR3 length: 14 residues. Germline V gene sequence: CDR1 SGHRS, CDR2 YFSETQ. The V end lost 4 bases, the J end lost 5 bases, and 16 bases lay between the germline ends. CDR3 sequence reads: CASSPNPAYNEQYF. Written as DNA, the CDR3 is TGCGCCAGCAGCCCCAACCCCGCCTATAACGAGCAGTACTTC. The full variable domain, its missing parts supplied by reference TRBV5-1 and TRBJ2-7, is KAGVTQTPRYLIKTRGQQVTLSCSPISGHRSVSWYQQTPGQGLQFLFEYFSETQRNKGNFPGRFSGRQFSNSRSEMNVSTLELGDSALYLCASSPNPAYNEQYFGPGTRLTVT.

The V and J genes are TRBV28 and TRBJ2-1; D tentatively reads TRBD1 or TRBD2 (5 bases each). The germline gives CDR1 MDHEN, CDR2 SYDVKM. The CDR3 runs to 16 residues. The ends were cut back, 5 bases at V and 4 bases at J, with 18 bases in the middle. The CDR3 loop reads CASSLMRGFMYNEQFF. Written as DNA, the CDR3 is TGTGCCAGCAGTCTCATGAGGGGTTTTATGTACAATGAGCAGTTCTTC.

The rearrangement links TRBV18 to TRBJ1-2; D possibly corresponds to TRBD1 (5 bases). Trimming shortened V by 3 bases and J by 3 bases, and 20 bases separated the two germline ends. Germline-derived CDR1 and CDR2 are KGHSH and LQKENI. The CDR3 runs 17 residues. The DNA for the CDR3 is TGTGCCAGCTCACCCAAGATAGAGGCGACAGCACACTATGGCTACACCTTC. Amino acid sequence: CASSPKIEATAHYGYTF.

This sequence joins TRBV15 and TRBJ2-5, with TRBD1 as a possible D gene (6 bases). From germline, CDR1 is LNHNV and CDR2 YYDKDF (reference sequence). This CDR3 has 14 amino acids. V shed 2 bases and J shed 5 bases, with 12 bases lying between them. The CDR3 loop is CATSRREGEETQYF. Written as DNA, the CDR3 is TGTGCCACCAGCAGACGCGAGGGGGAGGAGACCCAGTACTTC.

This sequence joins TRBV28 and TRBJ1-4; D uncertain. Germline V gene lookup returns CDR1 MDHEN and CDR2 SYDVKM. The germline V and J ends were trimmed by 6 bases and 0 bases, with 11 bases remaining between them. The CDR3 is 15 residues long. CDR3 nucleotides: TGTGCCAGCAGGGCCGTTTGGTCAACTAATGAAAAACTGTTTTTT. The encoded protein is CASRAVWSTNEKLFF.